Below, 27 T cell receptor beta chains from the same sample are listed, as sequenced in a study of blood T cell repertoires in COVID-19. Only in-frame clones appear in the TCRdb table, and some are missing; sequencing was by immunoSEQ multiplex PCR. Among approximately 390,000 clones, 88% were seen once, and the ten largest hold roughly 2%. Sequenced material: PBMCs or T cells enriched from blood (not recorded which). These receptors all stem from a middle-aged woman with acute COVID-19.

The chain combines TRBV6-6 with TRBJ2-7; tentatively, D is TRBD1 (6 bases). There are 16 residues in the CDR3. Germline CDR1 MNHNY, CDR2 SVGAGI (reference sequence). V lost 3 bases, J lost 4 bases, and 19 bases lay in between. CDR3 loop: CASSYSRTVGGYEQYF. Here the CDR3 DNA reads TGTGCCAGCAGTTATTCAAGGACTGTAGGGGGATACGAGCAGTACTTC.

V is TRBV30 and J is TRBJ1-4; D is ambiguous. The CDR3 has 13 residues. The germline gives CDR1 GTSNPN, CDR2 SVGIG (reference sequence). Trimming cost V 4 bases and J 7 bases, with 13 bases left between them. The CDR3 sequence: CAWNSQVGEKLFF. The CDR3 DNA reads TGTGCCTGGAATTCCCAGGTCGGTGAAAAACTGTTTTTT.

This clone was seen only a few times. The rearrangement joins TRBV30 to TRBJ1-2; D perhaps matches TRBD1 (5 bases). V lost 4 bases to trimming and J lost 5 bases, with 20 bases between them. Looked up from germline, CDR1 is GTSNPN and CDR2 is SVGIG (reference sequence). This CDR3 is 15 amino acids long. CDR3 residues: CAWNVGQSFPYGYTF. In nucleotides, the CDR3 is TGTGCCTGGAATGTGGGGCAAAGTTTTCCTTATGGCTACACCTTC.

The J gene is TRBJ2-1, the V gene TRBV5-1; possible D gene TRBD1, 6 bases. This CDR3 is built from 14 residues. The V and J ends lost 0 bases and 8 bases respectively, with 12 bases between them. CDR1 and CDR2 (germline): SGHRS, YFSETQ. The CDR3 DNA is TGCGCCAGCAGCTTGGCCACAGGGTCGCATGAGCAGTTCTTC. It yields the protein CASSLATGSHEQFF. The full variable domain, its missing parts supplied by reference TRBV5-1 and TRBJ2-1, is KAGVTQTPRYLIKTRGQQVTLSCSPISGHRSVSWYQQTPGQGLQFLFEYFSETQRNKGNFPGRFSGRQFSNSRSEMNVSTLELGDSALYLCASSLATGSHEQFFGPGTRLTVL.

This chain links TRBV3-1 (or the pseudogene TRBV3-2) with TRBJ1-2; 10 nucleotides line up with TRBD1. This CDR3 spans 13 amino acids. Germline CDR1 LGHDT, CDR2 YNNKEL (reference sequence). V lost 4 bases and J lost 7; bases outside the gene matches: 3. The CDR3 DNA reads TGTGCCAGCAGCCGACAGGGGGCTGGTGGCTACACCTTC. Translating gives CASSRQGAGGYTF.

The chain joins TRBV5-4 to TRBJ1-1; possible D gene TRBD1, 5 bases. Germline V lookup: CDR1 SGHNT, CDR2 YYREEE (reference sequence). V lost 5 bases and J 5 bases, leaving 22 bases between the germline ends. CDR3 size: 16 residues. The CDR3 DNA reads TGTGCCAGCAGTTCGAACCGAGAGCCCCCAGGGACTGAAGCTTTCTTT. Protein sequence: CASSSNREPPGTEAFF.

CDR3 nucleotide sequence: TGTGCCAGCAGACCCGTCGGTTCCCCTTATGGCTACACCTTC. As protein: CASRPVGSPYGYTF. The chain has TRBV6-5 and TRBJ1-2; D gene ambiguous. The CDR3 length is 14 residues. Trimming pared 6 bases from V and 5 bases from J, leaving 16 bases between. CDR1 and CDR2 (germline): MNHEY, SVGAGI.

The chain uses TRBV10-3 and TRBJ2-3; 10 bases line up with TRBD1. The germline gives CDR1 ENHRY, CDR2 SYGVKD. Trimming cost V 10 bases and J 3 bases; bases outside gene matches: 13. The CDR3 runs to 16 residues. CDR3 sequence: CATLGPGQGETDTQYF. The CDR3 DNA reads as TGTGCCACCCTCGGGCCTGGACAGGGGGAAACAGATACGCAGTATTTT.

This clone appeared a single time. V is TRBV18 and J is TRBJ1-1; TRBD1 agrees at 12 bases. Germline CDR1 KGHSH, CDR2 LQKENI. CDR3 length: 18 residues. The junction had 13 bases not matched to a gene; V was cut back by 3 bases and J by 5 bases. The CDR3 loop is CASSPGNYGTGGGTEAFF. The CDR3, as DNA: TGTGCCAGCTCACCGGGAAACTACGGGACAGGGGGCGGGACTGAAGCTTTCTTT.

The chain uses TRBV9 and TRBJ2-3; 7 bases agree with TRBD2. Looked up from germline, CDR1 is SGDLS and CDR2 is YYNGEE. The CDR3 has 14 residues. Losses at the gene ends were 2 bases for V and 9 bases for J; bases not matched to a gene: 9. CDR3 sequence reads: CASSVDGARETQYF. The CDR3 DNA reads TGTGCCAGCAGCGTGGACGGGGCGCGGGAGACGCAGTATTTT.

In its sample, this clone was seen once. The rearrangement uses TRBV7-2 and TRBJ1-1; D is ambiguous. The germline V and J ends were trimmed by 1 base and 4 bases, with 7 bases remaining between them. Germline V CDR1 and CDR2: SGHTA, FQGNSA. There are 13 residues in the CDR3. CDR3 sequence reads: CASSLVGSTEAFF. CDR3 nucleotide sequence: TGTGCCAGCAGCTTAGTAGGGAGCACTGAAGCTTTCTTT.

The chain links TRBV7-9 to TRBJ2-2, with no clear D. Germline V CDR1 and CDR2: SEHNR, FQNEAQ (reference sequence). V lost 6 bases to trimming and J lost 1 base, with 15 bases between them. The CDR3 extends over 16 amino acids. DNA of the CDR3: TGTGCCAGCAGTCCCCCCGTGATGAGGAACACCGGGGAGCTGTTTTTT. Amino acid sequence: CASSPPVMRNTGELFF. Using reference TRBV7-9 and TRBJ2-2 for the parts outside the CDR3, the full variable domain is DTGVSQNPRHKITKRGQNVTFRCDPISEHNRLYWYRQTLGQGPEFLTYFQNEAQLEKSRLLSDRFSAERPKGSFSTLEIQRTEQGDSAMYLCASSPPVMRNTGELFFGEGSRLTVL.

The CDR3: CASMLAVGDTQYF. In DNA, the CDR3 is TGTGCCAGCATGTTAGCAGTTGGGGATACGCAGTATTTT. The rearrangement uses TRBV2 and TRBJ2-3; D remains unclear. The CDR3 totals 13 residues. V gave up 7 bases and J gave up 6 bases, with 14 bases separating them. Looked up from germline, CDR1 is SNHLY and CDR2 is FYNNEI.

The V gene is TRBV5-1, the J gene TRBJ1-4, with TRBD1 identical over 8 bases. Germline CDR1 is SGHRS and CDR2 is YFSETQ. Trimming at V came to 4 bases and at J to 1 base, leaving 3 bases not matched to a gene. This CDR3 region has 15 residues. In nucleotides, the CDR3 is TGCGCCAGCAGCGACAGGGGAATAACTAATGAAAAACTGTTTTTT. The encoded protein is CASSDRGITNEKLFF.

CDR3 bases: TGTGCCAGCAGCGGACAGCCAACTAATGAAAAACTGTTTTTT. It translates to CASSGQPTNEKLFF. The chain recombines TRBV4-2 with TRBJ1-4, with D possibly matching TRBD1 (6 bases). V was shortened by 5 bases and J by 0 bases, with 7 bases between the two germline ends. The CDR3 runs to 14 residues. The germline gives CDR1 LGHNA, CDR2 YNFKEQ.

This clone was seen more than once but under ten times. The V call is TRBV10-2, the J call TRBJ2-2; possibly TRBD1 for D (5 bases). CDR3 length equals 14 residues. V dropped 6 bases and J dropped 7 bases, with 15 bases sitting between them. The germline V gene has CDR1 WSHSY and CDR2 SAAADI. The CDR3 here is CASSLLQGNGELFF. The CDR3 nucleotides read TGCGCCAGCAGCTTACTTCAGGGTAACGGGGAGCTGTTTTTT.

This clone came up once. The genes are TRBV12-1 and TRBJ2-1; the DNA was not used to check the table's D call, TRBD2. TRBV12-1 counts as a pseudogene. The CDR3 loop spans 16 amino acids. CDR3 loop: CASSITTSTSYNEQFF. DNA of the CDR3: TGTGCCAGCAGCATTACGACTAGCACCTCCTACAATGAGCAGTTCTTC.

This chain connects TRBV24-1 to TRBJ2-2; D call uncertain. The CDR3 length is 13 residues. Germline V lookup: CDR1 KGHDR, CDR2 SFDVKD. V was trimmed by 0 bases and J by 7 bases, leaving 5 bases between them. The CDR3 DNA reads TGTGCCACCAGTGATTTGTCGGGCGGGGAGCTGTTTTTT. Amino acid sequence: CATSDLSGGELFF.

Concerning this clone itself: The same CDR3 arises from other DNA sequences in this sample as well. The J gene is TRBJ1-5, the V gene TRBV7-8, with 7 bases aligning to TRBD1. Losses at the gene ends were 5 bases for V and 0 bases for J; bases not matched to a gene: 4. Germline CDR1 reads SGHVS; CDR2 reads FQNEAQ. The CDR3 covers 15 residues. The CDR3 region is CASSLRTGSNQPQHF. CDR3 bases: TGTGCCAGCAGCCTGCGGACAGGTAGCAATCAGCCCCAGCATTTT.

Written as DNA, the CDR3 is TGTGCCAGCAGCCCTCGGACAGGTTCTAATAATGAAAAACTGTTTTTT. This translates into CASSPRTGSNNEKLFF. The chain recombines TRBV5-6 with TRBJ1-4; TRBD1 aligns across 7 bases. There are 16 residues in the CDR3. Looked up from germline, CDR1 is SGHDT and CDR2 is YYEEEE. V lost 4 bases and J lost 4; bases outside the gene matches: 10.

This clone was seen more than once but under ten times. The same CDR3 can be traced to other DNA sequences in this sample. The chain recombines TRBV4-1 with TRBJ1-5; D uncertain. The germline V gene has CDR1 MGHRA and CDR2 YSYEKL. Trimming pared 0 bases from V and 7 bases from J, leaving 10 bases between. The CDR3 consists of 14 residues. The CDR3 DNA reads as TGCGCCAGCAGCCAAGAGCAGGAGGACCAGCCCCAGCATTTT. It specifies CASSQEQEDQPQHF.

The rearrangement uses TRBV6-5 and TRBJ2-1; 11 positions match TRBD2. The CDR3 is 15 residues long. Trimming removed 8 bases from V and 9 bases from J; junction bases left unmatched: 12. Per the germline V gene, CDR1 is MNHEY and CDR2 is SVGAGI. CDR3 amino acids: CASLTSGGASGEQFF. CDR3 nucleotides: TGTGCCAGCCTTACTAGCGGGGGCGCCTCCGGTGAGCAGTTCTTC.

The chain couples TRBV2 to TRBJ1-5; maybe TRBD1 (6 bases). The germline V gene has CDR1 SNHLY and CDR2 FYNNEI. This CDR3 has 15 amino acids. V lost 6 bases to trimming and J lost 2 bases, with 14 bases between them. The CDR3 protein is CASSPGTTGNQPQHF. CDR3 DNA: TGTGCCAGCAGCCCCGGGACAACCGGCAATCAGCCCCAGCATTTT.

The gene calls are TRBV6-5 and TRBJ1-2; TRBD1 might be the D (6 bases). This CDR3 is built from 15 residues. With 6 bases removed from V and 2 bases from J, the gap between germline ends came to 16 bases. The germline V gene has CDR1 MNHEY and CDR2 SVGAGI. DNA for the CDR3: TGTGCCAGCAGAGCAACAGGGACCCAAAACTATGGCTACACCTTC. Translating it yields CASRATGTQNYGYTF.

The gene calls are TRBV5-1 and TRBJ2-3, with 7 nucleotides matching TRBD2. The V gene end was trimmed by 4 bases and the J gene end by 5 bases; junction bases not matched to a gene: 10. The V gene's germline CDR1 is SGHRS and CDR2 YFSETQ. The CDR3 is made up of 15 amino acids. As DNA, the CDR3 is TGCGCCAGCAGCCCCTGGACTAGTCGGGTAGATACGCAGTATTTT. Amino acid sequence: CASSPWTSRVDTQYF.

V usage is TRBV7-9 and J usage is TRBJ2-1, with 11 bases identical to TRBD1. There are 15 residues in the CDR3. The germline gives CDR1 SEHNR, CDR2 FQNEAQ (reference sequence). V was pared by 0 bases and J by 7 bases, with 2 bases of the junction left unmatched. The CDR3 here is CASSLAGTGGNEQFF. In DNA form, the CDR3 reads TGTGCCAGCAGCTTAGCCGGGACAGGGGGGAATGAGCAGTTCTTC. Full variable domain (rest looked up from reference TRBV7-9 and TRBJ2-1): DTGVSQNPRHKITKRGQNVTFRCDPISEHNRLYWYRQTLGQGPEFLTYFQNEAQLEKSRLLSDRFSAERPKGSFSTLEIQRTEQGDSAMYLCASSLAGTGGNEQFFGPGTRLTVL.

The chain joins TRBV29-1 to TRBJ1-3; D unclear. The CDR3 has 16 residues. V lost 0 bases, J lost 1 base, and 13 bases lay in between. The germline V gene encodes CDR1 SQVTM and CDR2 ANQGSEA. The CDR3 region has the DNA TGCAGCGTTGAAGACGTCGGTGAAACGTCTGGAAACACCATATATTTT. Protein: CSVEDVGETSGNTIYF. The full variable domain, in which reference TRBV29-1 and TRBJ1-3 provide the parts outside the CDR3, is SAVISQKPSRDICQRGTSLTIQCQVDSQVTMMFWYRQQPGQSLTLIATANQGSEATYESGFVIDKFPISRPNLTFSTLTVSNMSPEDSSIYLCSVEDVGETSGNTIYFGEGSWLTVV.